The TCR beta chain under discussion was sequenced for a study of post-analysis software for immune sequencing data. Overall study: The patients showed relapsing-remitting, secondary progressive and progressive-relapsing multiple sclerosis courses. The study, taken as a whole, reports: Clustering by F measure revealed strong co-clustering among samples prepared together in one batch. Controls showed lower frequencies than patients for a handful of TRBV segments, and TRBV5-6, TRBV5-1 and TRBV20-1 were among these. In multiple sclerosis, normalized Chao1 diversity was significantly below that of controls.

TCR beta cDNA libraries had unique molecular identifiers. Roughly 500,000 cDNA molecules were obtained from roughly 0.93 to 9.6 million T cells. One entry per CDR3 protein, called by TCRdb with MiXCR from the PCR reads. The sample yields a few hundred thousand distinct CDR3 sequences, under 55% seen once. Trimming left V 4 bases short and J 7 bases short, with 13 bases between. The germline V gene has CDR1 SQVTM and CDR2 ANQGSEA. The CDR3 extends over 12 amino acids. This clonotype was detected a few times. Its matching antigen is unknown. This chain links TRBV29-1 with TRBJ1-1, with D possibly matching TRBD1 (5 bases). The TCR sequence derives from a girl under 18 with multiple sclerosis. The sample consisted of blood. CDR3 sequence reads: CSVAGKRVEAFF. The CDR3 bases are TGCAGCGTTGCAGGGAAGAGGGTTGAAGCTTTCTTT.